This passage covers 26 T cell receptor beta chains from one sample sequenced in a study of cytotoxic CD8 clonotypes in ibrutinib-treated CLL (dated by TCRdb to the early 2020s). The protocol used for the library was the immunoSEQ multiplex PCR assay. The table was pulled from immuneACCESS by TCRdb, which kept in-frame rearrangements only. Such tables lose some clones; where checked, under half of the loss comes from unresolved V genes, and the rest has no known cause. Counted in this sample were fewer than 400,000 clones; approximately 67% of them appeared once. Roughly 6.3% of the sample goes to the ten largest clones. The source was PBMCs, collected after 36 months of ibrutinib treatment. These TCRs come from a human donor with chronic lymphocytic leukemia.

There are a few counts of this clone. The CDR3 bases are TGCGCCAGCAGCCAAGGGTTTTTGGGCACTGAAGCTTTCTTT. Amino acid sequence: CASSQGFLGTEAFF. V usage is TRBV4-1 and J usage is TRBJ1-1; D is unresolved. Germline CDR1 reads MGHRA; CDR2 reads YSYEKL. V was shortened by 1 base and J by 4 bases, with 10 bases between the two germline ends. There are 14 residues in the CDR3.

The V call is TRBV7-6, the J call TRBJ2-3; 11 bases are a match to TRBD2. CDR3 length: 16 residues. V was clipped by 4 bases and J by 4 bases; unmatched bases: 7. Germline-derived CDR1 and CDR2 are SGHVS and FNYEAQ. The CDR3 bases are TGTGCCAGCAGCTCGTTAGCGGGAGGGGCCGCAGATACGCAGTATTTT. It codes for CASSSLAGGAADTQYF.

The V call is TRBV29-1, the J call TRBJ1-2; D uncertain. Trimming shortened V by 3 bases and J by 2 bases, and 13 bases separated the two germline ends. CDR3 size: 14 residues. Germline CDR1 and CDR2: SQVTM and ANQGSEA. CDR3 DNA sequence: TGCAGCGTTGATCGCAGGCTGGGGAACTATGGCTACACCTTC. It specifies CSVDRRLGNYGYTF.

This clone was seen more than once but under ten times. The V gene is TRBV10-2, the J gene TRBJ2-3, with 8 bases fitting TRBD2. This CDR3 has 14 amino acids. V lost 9 bases to trimming and J lost 4 bases; unmatched junction nucleotides: 9. Germline-derived CDR1 and CDR2 are WSHSY and SAAADI. CDR3 protein: CASQSGRVPDTQYF. As DNA, the CDR3 is TGCGCCAGTCAAAGCGGGAGAGTCCCAGATACGCAGTATTTT.

The V and J genes are TRBV7-9 and TRBJ2-7; 7 bases fit TRBD1. V lost 5 bases and J lost 4; bases outside the gene matches: 11. The length of the CDR3 is 15 residues. Germline assignment: CDR1 SEHNR and CDR2 FQNEAQ (reference sequence). CDR3 loop: CASSNPTGIGYEQYF. CDR3 nucleotide sequence: TGTGCCAGCAGCAACCCGACAGGGATTGGGTACGAGCAGTACTTC.

The chain has TRBV18 and TRBJ2-3; the D gene is possibly TRBD2 (5 bases). CDR3 size: 14 residues. The germline V gene has CDR1 KGHSH and CDR2 LQKENI. V lost 2 bases and J 1 base, leaving 7 bases between the germline ends. The CDR3 is CASSPEGGTDTQYF. The CDR3 coding sequence is TGTGCCAGCTCACCAGAGGGCGGCACAGATACGCAGTATTTT.

This clone was counted a few times. The chain recombines TRBV19 with TRBJ1-5; weak D call: TRBD1 (6 bases). The V and J ends lost 5 bases and 0 bases respectively, with 17 bases between them. Germline V lookup: CDR1 LNHDA, CDR2 SQIVND (reference sequence). CDR3 length equals 17 residues. CDR3 coding DNA: TGTGCCAGTAGTCCATTGGGGACATCATATAGCAATCAGCCCCAGCATTTT. It specifies CASSPLGTSYSNQPQHF.

The rearrangement uses TRBV11-3 and TRBJ2-7; either TRBD1 or TRBD2 may fit D (6 bases each). The germline V and J ends were trimmed by 0 bases and 4 bases, with 10 bases remaining between them. Germline V gives CDR1 SGHNT, CDR2 YENEEA. The CDR3 contains 14 residues. The CDR3 DNA sequence: TGTGCCAGCAGCTTAGACGGGGGCAGTTACGAGCAGTACTTC. This encodes CASSLDGGSYEQYF. The whole variable domain, remainder taken from reference TRBV11-3 and TRBJ2-7, is EAGVVQSPRYKIIEKKQPVAFWCNPISGHNTLYWYLQNLGQGPELLIRYENEEAVDDSQLPKDRFSAERLKGVDSTLKIQPAELGDSAVYLCASSLDGGSYEQYFGPGTRLTVT.

V usage is TRBV5-1 and J usage is TRBJ2-1, with 8 bases identical to TRBD1. Trimming cost V 2 bases and J 15 bases; bases outside gene matches: 7. The CDR3 is 12 residues long. Germline CDR1 is SGHRS and CDR2 is YFSETQ. The CDR3 loop reads CASSFDTGGWFF. In DNA form, the CDR3 reads TGCGCCAGCAGCTTCGATACAGGGGGGTGGTTCTTC.

The CDR3 sequence is CASSLGTTNTGELFF. CDR3 DNA sequence: TGCGCCAGCAGCTTAGGGACAACGAACACCGGGGAGCTGTTTTTT. V gene TRBV5-1 combines with J gene TRBJ2-2; perhaps TRBD1 as D (6 bases). This CDR3 region has 15 residues. The V and J ends lost 2 bases and 0 bases respectively, with 8 bases between them. CDR1 and CDR2 from the germline V gene are SGHRS and YFSETQ.

This chain uses TRBV7-9 with TRBJ2-3; D uncertain. Trimming shortened V by 4 bases and J by 2 bases, and 13 bases separated the two germline ends. The CDR3 totals 15 residues. Germline CDR1 and CDR2: SEHNR and FQNEAQ (reference sequence). Written as DNA, the CDR3 is TGTGCCAGCAGCTCCCCGAGGCCTCTCACAGATACGCAGTATTTT. It yields the protein CASSSPRPLTDTQYF.

This chain links TRBV10-3 with TRBJ2-3; possibly TRBD2 for D (6 bases). V was pared by 4 bases and J by 0 bases, with 26 bases between. The CDR3 covers 20 residues. Germline CDR1 reads ENHRY; CDR2 reads SYGVKD. CDR3 residues: CAISAVAGGQTHDSTDTQYF. CDR3 in DNA: TGTGCCATCAGTGCAGTAGCCGGAGGGCAAACCCACGATAGCACAGATACGCAGTATTTT.

The rearrangement uses TRBV6-6 and TRBJ2-7; 11 bases agree with TRBD1. V shed 6 bases, J shed 3 bases, and the junction held 4 bases outside the gene matches. The CDR3 length is 14 residues. The germline V gene encodes CDR1 MNHNY and CDR2 SVGAGI (reference sequence). In DNA form, the CDR3 reads TGTGCCAGCAGCTCGGGACAGGGGGTCTACGAGCAGTACTTC. This translates into CASSSGQGVYEQYF.

The chain joins TRBV4-3 to TRBJ1-1; D remains ambiguous. The CDR3 is 13 residues long. Trimming took 0 bases from V and 11 from J, leaving 13 bases between them. Germline CDR1 is LGHNA and CDR2 is YSLEER. CDR3 sequence reads: CASSQDMEGYAFF. In DNA form, the CDR3 reads TGCGCCAGCAGCCAAGACATGGAGGGCTACGCTTTCTTT.

CDR3 DNA: TGTGCCAGCAGCGTTTCAGCCGCCTCCTACGAGCAGTACTTC. Its protein product is CASSVSAASYEQYF. V and J are TRBV9 and TRBJ2-7, with no clear D. The CDR3 length is 14 residues. CDR1 and CDR2 from the germline V gene are SGDLS and YYNGEE. Trimming shortened V by 2 bases and J by 0 bases, and 9 bases separated the two germline ends.

V gene TRBV27 combines with J gene TRBJ2-3, with 8 bases fitting TRBD2. Germline V gives CDR1 MNHEY, CDR2 SMNVEV (reference sequence). CDR3 length equals 15 residues. The trim removed 5 bases at V and 1 base at J, leaving 5 bases unmatched. The CDR3 region is CASSRASGRTDTQYF. In nucleotides, the CDR3 is TGTGCCAGCAGTCGAGCTAGCGGGCGCACAGATACGCAGTATTTT.

Only a few counts were recorded for this clone. CDR3 DNA: TGTGCCAGCAGCTTTGCGGGACTAGGGGTCCACGAGCAGTACTTC. It is translated as CASSFAGLGVHEQYF. The rearrangement uses TRBV7-9 and TRBJ2-7; 8 bases are a match to TRBD2. V lost 3 bases to trimming and J lost 5 bases; unmatched junction nucleotides: 9. CDR3 size: 15 residues. Germline V gene sequence: CDR1 SEHNR, CDR2 FQNEAQ (reference sequence).

The J gene is TRBJ2-7, the V gene TRBV5-6; D perhaps matches TRBD1 (5 bases). The CDR3 runs to 14 residues. The germline V gene has CDR1 SGHDT and CDR2 YYEEEE. V lost 2 bases, J lost 3 bases, and 12 bases lay in between. The CDR3 region is CASSFRQGSYEQYF. The DNA of the CDR3 is TGTGCCAGCAGCTTTCGTCAGGGAAGCTACGAGCAGTACTTC. Filled out from reference TRBV5-6 and TRBJ2-7, the complete variable domain reads DAGVTQSPTHLIKTRGQQVTLRCSPKSGHDTVSWYQQALGQGPQFIFQYYEEEERQRGNFPDRFSGHQFPNYSSELNVNALLLGDSALYLCASSFRQGSYEQYFGPGTRLTVT.

In this sample, this clone turned up a few times. The chain employs TRBV19 and TRBJ2-2, with 9 positions matching TRBD1. This CDR3 comprises 15 residues. V dropped 10 bases and J dropped 5; count of bases not matched to a gene: 11. CDR1 LNHDA and CDR2 SQIVND come from the germline V gene (reference sequence). Here the CDR3 reads CATTSGQGLTGELFF. Here the CDR3 DNA reads TGTGCCACCACGAGTGGACAGGGGCTAACCGGGGAGCTGTTTTTT.

This clone was observed a handful of times. This chain uses TRBV7-8 with TRBJ2-7; tentatively, D is TRBD2 (7 bases). This CDR3 is 12 amino acids long. V was clipped by 1 base and J by 10 bases, with 11 bases between them. CDR1 and CDR2 (germline): SGHVS, FQNEAQ. The CDR3 region is CASSLGEGGQYF. The CDR3 DNA sequence: TGTGCCAGCAGCTTAGGGGAGGGGGGTCAGTACTTC. Full variable domain (remainder filled in from reference TRBV7-8 and TRBJ2-7): GAGVSQSPRYKVAKRGQDVALRCDPISGHVSLFWYQQALGQGPEFLTYFQNEAQLDKSGLPSDRFFAERPEGSVSTLKIQRTQQEDSAVYLCASSLGEGGQYFGPGTRLTVT.

The gene calls are TRBV5-8 and TRBJ1-4, with TRBD1 identical over 7 bases. The J segment lost 8 bases and the V segment lost 4 bases, leaving 5 bases of the junction unmatched. The length of the CDR3 is 13 residues. Germline-derived CDR1 and CDR2 are SGHTS and YDEGEE. The DNA for the CDR3 is TGTGCCAGCAGCGCCTTGACAGGGGAAAAACTGTTTTTT. Amino acid sequence: CASSALTGEKLFF.

The rearrangement links TRBV7-9 to TRBJ1-4; D ambiguous. Trimming left V 5 bases short and J 4 bases short, with 23 bases between. The CDR3 sequence is 18 residues long. Germline lookup yields CDR1 SEHNR and CDR2 FQNEAQ (reference sequence). The CDR3 loop is CASSPEDFSVRDNEKLFF. In DNA form, the CDR3 reads TGTGCCAGCAGCCCAGAAGATTTTTCGGTCAGAGATAATGAAAAACTGTTTTTT.

V usage is TRBV7-2 and J usage is TRBJ2-5, with D perhaps being TRBD1 or TRBD2 (5 bases each). The V end lost 4 bases, the J end lost 5 bases, and 14 bases lay between the germline ends. CDR1 and CDR2 (germline): SGHTA, FQGNSA. This CDR3 comprises 14 residues. CDR3 sequence: CASSSWGFGETQYF. In nucleotides, the CDR3 is TGTGCCAGCAGCTCATGGGGGTTCGGGGAGACCCAGTACTTC. Full variable domain (missing parts from reference TRBV7-2 and TRBJ2-5): GAGVSQSPSNKVTEKGKDVELRCDPISGHTALYWYRQSLGQGLEFLIYFQGNSAPDKSGLPSDRFSAERTGGSVSTLTIQRTQQEDSAVYLCASSSWGFGETQYFGPGTRLLVL.

The chain is built from TRBV5-6 and TRBJ2-1; 7 positions agree with TRBD1. The germline gives CDR1 SGHDT, CDR2 YYEEEE. The CDR3 contains 15 residues. The V and J ends lost 0 bases and 6 bases, in that order; junction bases with no gene match: 6. The DNA for the CDR3 is TGTGCCAGCAGCTTGGGTGACAGGGAGTTCAATGAGCAGTTCTTC. This codes for CASSLGDREFNEQFF.

This chain connects TRBV11-3 to TRBJ2-1, with 8 bases identical to TRBD2. The CDR3 extends over 16 amino acids. With V trimmed by 1 base and J by 7 bases, 9 bases remained unmatched. Germline V gene sequence: CDR1 SGHNT, CDR2 YENEEA. CDR3 amino acids: CASSLVGAGAGNEQFF. CDR3 coding DNA: TGTGCCAGCAGCTTAGTGGGAGCGGGAGCGGGAAATGAGCAGTTCTTC.

In nucleotides, the CDR3 is TGTGCCAGCTCATCCCGCCAAGAGACCCAGTACTTC. Its protein product is CASSSRQETQYF. The rearrangement uses TRBV18 and TRBJ2-5, with D uncertain. CDR3 length: 12 amino acids. CDR1 KGHSH and CDR2 LQKENI come from the germline V gene. V gave up 5 bases and J gave up 1 base, with 5 bases separating them. The full variable domain, with the rest looked up from reference TRBV18 and TRBJ2-5, is NAGVMQNPRHLVRRRGQEARLRCSPMKGHSHVYWYRQLPEEGLKFMVYLQKENIIDESGMPKERFSAEFPKEGPSILRIQQVVRGDSAAYFCASSSRQETQYFGPGTRLLVL.